This TCR beta chain was identified in a study of shared clonotypes between healthy human individuals. Background on the study: Donor ages ranged 18 to 49 years: two women, a few men.

Germline lookup yields CDR1 SGHVS and CDR2 FQNEAQ. This CDR3 region has 15 residues. J gave up 1 base and V 5 bases, and 2 bases lay outside the gene matches. Donors comprised only Caucasian adults living in Nashville, Tennessee. Every immunoSEQ plate was one replicate of a subset's evenly spread DNA. Only in-frame clones appear in the TCRdb table, and some are missing; sequencing was by immunoSEQ multiplex PCR. Of roughly 1,100,000 clones in the sample, around 76% were seen once. The sequenced material came from memory CD4+ T cells sorted from blood. Stated subset: CD45RA-negative fraction. This clonotype originated in a young man in good health. This chain connects TRBV7-8 to TRBJ1-3; 10 positions match TRBD1. The CDR3 reads CASSGGQGSGNTIYF. The DNA of the CDR3 is TGTGCCAGCAGCGGGGGACAGGGGTCTGGAAACACCATATATTTT.